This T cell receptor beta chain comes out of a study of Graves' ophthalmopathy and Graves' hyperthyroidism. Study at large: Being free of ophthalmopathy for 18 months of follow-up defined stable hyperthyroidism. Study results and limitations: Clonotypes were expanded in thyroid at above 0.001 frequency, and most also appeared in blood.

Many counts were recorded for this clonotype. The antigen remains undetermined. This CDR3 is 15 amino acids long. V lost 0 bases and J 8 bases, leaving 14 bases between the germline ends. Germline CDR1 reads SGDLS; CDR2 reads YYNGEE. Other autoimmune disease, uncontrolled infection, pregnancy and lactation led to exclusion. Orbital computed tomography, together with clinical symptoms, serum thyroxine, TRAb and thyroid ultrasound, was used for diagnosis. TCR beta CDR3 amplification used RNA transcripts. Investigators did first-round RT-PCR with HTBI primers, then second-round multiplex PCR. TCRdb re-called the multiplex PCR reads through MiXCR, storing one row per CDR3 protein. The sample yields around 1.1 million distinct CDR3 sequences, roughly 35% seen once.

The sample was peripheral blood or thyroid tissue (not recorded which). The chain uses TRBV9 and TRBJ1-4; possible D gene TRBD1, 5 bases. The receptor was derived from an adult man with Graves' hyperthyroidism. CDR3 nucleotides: TGTGCCAGCAGCGTAGACGGGCAGGGCGGCGAAAAACTGTTTTTT. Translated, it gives CASSVDGQGGEKLFF. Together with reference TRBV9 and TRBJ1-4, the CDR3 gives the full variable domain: DSGVTQTPKHLITATGQRVTLRCSPRSGDLSVYWYQQSLDQGLQFLIQYYNGEERAKGNILERFSAQQFPDLHSELNLSSLELGDSALYFCASSVDGQGGEKLFFGSGTQLSVL.